The 5 T cell receptor beta chains given below trace back to one sample, sequenced in a study of blood T cell repertoires in COVID-19. Clones were sequenced by immunoSEQ multiplex PCR, and TCRdb holds only the in-frame ones, with some missing. The table shows roughly 150,000 clones, with around 88% occurring only once. Material for sequencing was peripheral blood. These receptors all come from a human donor in a cohort sampled during active COVID-19.

This clone was seen more than once but under ten times. V usage is TRBV28 and J usage is TRBJ1-5, with D perhaps matching TRBD1 (6 bases). CDR1 MDHEN and CDR2 SYDVKM come from the germline V gene. CDR3 length: 13 amino acids. Trimming took off 7 bases at V and 7 bases at J, with 14 bases between the two ends. CDR3 protein: CASNSQGAQPQHF. In DNA form, the CDR3 reads TGTGCCAGCAATTCACAGGGAGCGCAGCCCCAGCATTTT.

The V call is TRBV13, the J call TRBJ1-4; TRBD1 agrees at 9 bases. Germline V lookup: CDR1 PRHDT, CDR2 FYEKMQ (reference sequence). The CDR3 runs to 14 residues. With 5 bases clipped from V and 8 bases from J, the junction kept 6 bases outside the gene matches. For the CDR3, the DNA is TGTGCCAGCAGCACAGGGGGCGCAGGGGAAAAACTGTTTTTT. The encoded protein is CASSTGGAGEKLFF. The complete variable domain, with remaining parts taken from reference TRBV13 and TRBJ1-4, reads AAGVIQSPRHLIKEKRETATLKCYPIPRHDTVYWYQQGPGQDPQFLISFYEKMQSDKGSIPDRFSAQQFSDYHSELNMSSLELGDSALYFCASSTGGAGEKLFFGSGTQLSVL.

This clone was observed once. The chain is built from TRBV28 and TRBJ2-7; TRBD1 matches 7 bases. The germline CDR1 and CDR2 sequences are MDHEN and SYDVKM. This CDR3 is built from 14 residues. Trimming at V came to 6 bases and at J to 4 bases, leaving 9 bases not matched to a gene. CDR3 coding DNA: TGTGCCAGCAGAAGACAGGGTACCGGATACGAGCAGTACTTC. The encoded protein is CASRRQGTGYEQYF. Filled out from reference TRBV28 and TRBJ2-7, the complete variable domain reads DVKVTQSSRYLVKRTGEKVFLECVQDMDHENMFWYRQDPGLGLRLIYFSYDVKMKEKGDIPEGYSVSREKKERFSLILESASTNQTSMYLCASRRQGTGYEQYFGPGTRLTVT.

J is TRBJ2-1 and V is TRBV21-1; TRBD2, the table's D call, lacks a check against the DNA. TRBV21-1 is marked as a pseudogene. There are 20 residues in the CDR3. CDR3 nucleotides: TGTGCCAGCAGCAAAGTGGCTAGCGGGGGGTTCCTTTTCTCCTACAATGAGCAGTTCTTC. It translates to CASSKVASGGFLFSYNEQFF.

The rearrangement links TRBV30 to TRBJ1-5; D remains unclear. Germline-derived CDR1 and CDR2 are GTSNPN and SVGIG (reference sequence). V lost 2 bases to trimming and J lost 0 bases, with 14 bases between them. The CDR3 totals 16 residues. The CDR3 spells CAWSHTGIHSNQPQHF. In DNA form, the CDR3 reads TGTGCCTGGAGTCACACCGGGATACATAGCAATCAGCCCCAGCATTTT.